Described below is a single T cell receptor (beta chain) sequence and its context. Its antigen is undetermined. The sample comes from a study of PD-1 blockade in classical Hodgkin lymphoma. Study findings and constraints: Patients who responded completely had about the same baseline diversity as newly diagnosed patients.

Time point: cycle 4 day 1 (C4D1), after six to seven weeks of nivolumab. Brentuximab vedotin exposure varied, and every patient relapsed after autologous stem cell transplantation. Best responses were complete response, partial response or progressive disease. Produced via immunoSEQ multiplex PCR; TCRdb's table is partial and in-frame only. The sample lists approximately 90,000 clones; 65% to 85% were seen once. V was trimmed by 0 bases and J by 0 bases, leaving 7 bases between them. The CDR3 loop spans 15 amino acids. The germline V gene encodes CDR1 SGHRS and CDR2 YFSETQ. This clonotype originated in a human donor with classical Hodgkin lymphoma. V usage is TRBV5-1 and J usage is TRBJ1-5; D ambiguous. Sequenced material: peripheral blood mononuclear cells (PBMCs), taken before the fourth cycle of nivolumab. CDR3 sequence: CASSLGSNSNQPQHF. Written as DNA, the CDR3 is TGCGCCAGCAGCTTGGGGTCGAATAGCAATCAGCCCCAGCATTTT. Complete variable domain (other parts from reference TRBV5-1 and TRBJ1-5): KAGVTQTPRYLIKTRGQQVTLSCSPISGHRSVSWYQQTPGQGLQFLFEYFSETQRNKGNFPGRFSGRQFSNSRSEMNVSTLELGDSALYLCASSLGSNSNQPQHFGDGTRLSIL.